Described below is a single TCR beta chain sequence and its context. Its antigen remains unknown. Other DNA variants within this sample encode the same CDR3. This sample was included in a study of PD-1 blockade in classical Hodgkin lymphoma. Using immunoSEQ multiplex PCR, the repertoire was profiled, and TCRdb retains in-frame clones only, with some absent. The data hold 130,000 to 150,000 clones, with approximately 80% observed a single time. Study results and caveats: A reduction in baseline TCR diversity was reportedly seen in newly diagnosed patients relative to healthy donors.

Trimming removed 5 bases from V and 5 bases from J, with 9 bases in between. Germline loops: CDR1 SGHAT, CDR2 FQNNGV. The CDR3 is made up of 12 amino acids. Every one of the patients relapsed after autologous stem cell transplantation (brentuximab vedotin exposure was variable). The chain employs TRBV11-2 and TRBJ2-5; D is perhaps TRBD2 (5 bases). The receptor was derived from a human donor with classical Hodgkin lymphoma. The sequencing used peripheral blood mononuclear cells (PBMCs), collected before the second cycle of nivolumab. The CDR3 spells CASSPAGETQYF. The CDR3 DNA sequence: TGTGCCAGCAGCCCCGCGGGTGAGACCCAGTACTTC.